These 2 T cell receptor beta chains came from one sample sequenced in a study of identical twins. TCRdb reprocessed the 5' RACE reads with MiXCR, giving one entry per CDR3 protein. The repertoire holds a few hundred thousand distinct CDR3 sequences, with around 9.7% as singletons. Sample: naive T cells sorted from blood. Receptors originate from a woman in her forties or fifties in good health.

The chain's CDR3 is CSALFLAGGLNEQYF. CDR3 bases: TGCAGTGCTTTATTTCTAGCGGGAGGATTGAACGAGCAGTACTTC. The rearrangement joins TRBV20-1 to TRBJ2-7; TRBD2 matches at 11 bases. V was clipped by 5 bases and J by 5 bases; unmatched bases: 11. The CDR3 length is 15 residues. Germline lookup yields CDR1 DFQATT and CDR2 SNEGSKA (reference sequence).

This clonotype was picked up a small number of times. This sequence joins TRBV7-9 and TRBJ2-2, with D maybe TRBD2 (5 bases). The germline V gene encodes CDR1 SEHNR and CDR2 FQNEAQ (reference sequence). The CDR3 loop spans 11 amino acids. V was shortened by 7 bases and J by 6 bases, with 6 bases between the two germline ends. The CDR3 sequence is CASMGAGELFF. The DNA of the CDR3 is TGTGCCAGCATGGGAGCCGGGGAGCTGTTTTTT.